These 9 T cell receptor beta chains originate from one sample sequenced in a study of shared clonotypes between healthy human individuals. TCRdb keeps only in-frame clones here, not all; method: immunoSEQ multiplex PCR. The repertoire includes under 1,100,000 clones, 60% to 80% of them detected once, and 1.5% sits in the top ten. The sequenced sample consisted of memory CD4+ T cells sorted from blood. The subset here: CD45RA-negative fraction. These receptors originate from a man younger than 35 in good health.

This chain links TRBV6-5 with TRBJ2-5, with 7 positions matching TRBD1. The CDR3 covers 15 residues. Germline assignment: CDR1 MNHEY and CDR2 SVGAGI. J gave up 9 bases and V 5 bases, and 15 bases lay outside the gene matches. The CDR3 nucleotides are TGTGCCAGCAGTCCCCTCGACAGGGCCGCAACCCCCCAGTACTTC. It is translated as CASSPLDRAATPQYF.

The table lists this clone with many counts. The chain employs TRBV6-1 and TRBJ2-1; 14 nucleotides align to TRBD2. This CDR3 is 15 amino acids long. V lost 4 bases to trimming and J lost 6 bases; unmatched junction nucleotides: 2. In germline, CDR1 is MNHNS, CDR2 SASEGT. The CDR3 nucleotides read TGTGCCAGCAGTGTTGGGACTAGCGGGAGCAATGAGCAGTTCTTC. Its translation is CASSVGTSGSNEQFF.

The J gene is TRBJ2-2, the V gene TRBV10-3; a possible D gene is TRBD1 (6 bases). This CDR3 has 14 residues. Trimming stripped 8 bases from V and 4 bases from J, with 14 bases between. Germline-derived CDR1 and CDR2 are ENHRY and SYGVKD. CDR3 coding DNA: TGTGCCATCTCCGGGCCACAGGGCACCGGGGAGCTGTTTTTT. Translation gives CAISGPQGTGELFF.

This rearrangement joins TRBV5-1 to TRBJ2-5; D perhaps matches TRBD2 (5 bases). Germline assignment: CDR1 SGHRS and CDR2 YFSETQ. The V end was cut by 5 bases, the J end by 3 bases, with 14 bases between. This CDR3 contains 14 residues. The DNA of the CDR3 is TGCGCCAGCAGGGAGAGGGTTGGTAAAGAGACCCAGTACTTC. This translates into CASRERVGKETQYF.

The chain combines TRBV6-5 with TRBJ2-5, with D tentatively TRBD2 (6 bases). The germline V gene has CDR1 MNHEY and CDR2 SVGAGI. Trimming removed 10 bases at V and 7 bases at J, with 22 bases between. This CDR3 spans 14 amino acids. CDR3: CATAWGDGTATQYF. Here the CDR3 DNA reads TGTGCCACAGCCTGGGGGGACGGGACGGCGACCCAGTACTTC.

The chain recombines TRBV10-1 with TRBJ1-3, with D possibly matching TRBD1 (5 bases). Trimming shortened V by 6 bases and J by 3 bases, and 30 bases separated the two germline ends. From germline, CDR1 is WNHNN and CDR2 SYGVQD (reference sequence). The CDR3 runs 20 residues. DNA for the CDR3: TGCGCCAGCAGGGATAGAGATAGGGGATCAACCGGCGAGAGTGGAAACACCATATATTTT. It codes for CASRDRDRGSTGESGNTIYF.

The chain is built from TRBV27 and TRBJ1-2; TRBD1 is a possible D gene (6 bases). This CDR3 comprises 14 residues. V lost 5 bases to trimming and J lost 6 bases, with 16 bases between them. The germline CDR1 and CDR2 sequences are MNHEY and SMNVEV (reference sequence). The CDR3 coding sequence is TGTGCCAGCAGTCTCCATTACAGGGAGAATGGCTACACCTTC. Its translation: CASSLHYRENGYTF.

The CDR3 loop reads CASSSGGDTDTQYF. In DNA, the CDR3 is TGTGCCAGCAGTTCCGGGGGGGACACAGATACGCAGTATTTT. The chain carries TRBV28 and TRBJ2-3; 8 bases are a match to TRBD2. CDR1 and CDR2 (germline): MDHEN, SYDVKM. V shed 4 bases and J 2 bases; nucleotides not matched to a gene: 2. The CDR3 has 14 amino acids.

This chain uses TRBV6-5 with TRBJ2-1; D may be TRBD2 (7 bases). The germline V gene encodes CDR1 MNHEY and CDR2 SVGAGI. The CDR3 runs 13 residues. Trimming removed 6 bases at V and 6 bases at J, with 12 bases between. CDR3: CASSLGGANEQFF. The CDR3 bases are TGTGCCAGCAGCCTAGGGGGGGCCAATGAGCAGTTCTTC.